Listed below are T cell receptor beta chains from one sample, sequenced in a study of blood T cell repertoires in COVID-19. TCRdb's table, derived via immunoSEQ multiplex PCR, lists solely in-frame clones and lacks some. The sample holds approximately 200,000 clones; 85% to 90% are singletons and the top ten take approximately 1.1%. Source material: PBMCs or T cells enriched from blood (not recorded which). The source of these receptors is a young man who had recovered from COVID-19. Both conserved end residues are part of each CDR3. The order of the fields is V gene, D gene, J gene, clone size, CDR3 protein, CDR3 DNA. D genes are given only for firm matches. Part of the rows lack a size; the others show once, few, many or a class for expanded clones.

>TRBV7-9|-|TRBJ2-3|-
CASSFYSTDTQYF
TGTGCCAGCAGCTTCTACTCAACAGATACGCAGTATTTT
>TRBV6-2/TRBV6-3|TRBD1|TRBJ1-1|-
CASSYGDSTEAFF
TGTGCCAGCAGTTACGGGGACAGCACTGAAGCTTTCTTT
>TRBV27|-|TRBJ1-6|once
CASSLWSGVQNSPLHF
TGTGCCAGCAGTTTATGGTCCGGGGTTCAAAATTCACCCCTCCACTTT
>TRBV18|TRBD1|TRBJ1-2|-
CASSPPLLPTGVGYGYTF
TGTGCCAGCTCACCACCGTTACTCCCGACAGGGGTGGGCTATGGCTACACCTTC
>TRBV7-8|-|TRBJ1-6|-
CASSLGSGTPLHF
TGTGCCAGCAGCTTAGGGTCGGGGACACCCCTCCACTTT
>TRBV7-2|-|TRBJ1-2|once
CASSLTTATNYGYTF
TGTGCCAGCAGCTTGACAACCGCGACTAACTATGGCTACACCTTC
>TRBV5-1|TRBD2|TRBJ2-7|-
CASSSDGTRSYEQYF
TGCGCCAGCAGCTCGGACGGGACTAGGTCCTACGAGCAGTACTTC
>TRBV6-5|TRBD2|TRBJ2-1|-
CASSNGLANEQFF
TGTGCCAGCAGTAACGGACTAGCCAATGAGCAGTTCTTC
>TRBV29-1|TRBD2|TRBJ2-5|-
CSVGGEGETQYF
TGCAGCGTGGGAGGGGAGGGAGAGACCCAGTACTTC
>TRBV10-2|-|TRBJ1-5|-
CASSDPWGVQPQHF
TGCGCCAGCAGTGACCCGTGGGGGGTTCAGCCCCAGCATTTT
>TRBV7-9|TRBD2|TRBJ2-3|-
CASSLLLAGGLDTQYF
TGTGCCAGCAGCTTACTGCTAGCGGGGGGCCTCGATACGCAGTATTTT
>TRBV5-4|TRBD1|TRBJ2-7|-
CASSERDRDFYEQYF
TGTGCCAGCAGCGAGAGGGACAGGGACTTCTACGAGCAGTACTTC
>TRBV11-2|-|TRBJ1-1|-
CASSPMNTEAFF
TGTGCCAGCAGCCCTATGAACACTGAAGCTTTCTTT
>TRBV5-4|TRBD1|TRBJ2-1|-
CASSHPGQPDNEQFF
TGTGCCAGCAGCCATCCGGGACAGCCGGACAATGAGCAGTTCTTC
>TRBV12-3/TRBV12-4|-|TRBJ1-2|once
CASSTRTTYGYTF
TGTGCCAGCAGTACCCGGACAACGTATGGCTACACCTTC
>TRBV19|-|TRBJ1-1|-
CASSKTGLNTEAFF
TGTGCCAGTAGTAAGACAGGTCTGAACACTGAAGCTTTCTTT
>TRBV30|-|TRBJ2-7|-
CAWRGGSRYEQYF
TGTGCCTGGAGGGGGGGATCTCGCTACGAGCAGTACTTC
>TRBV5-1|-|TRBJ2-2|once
CASSPPTPSTGELFF
TGCGCCAGCAGTCCCCCGACACCATCCACCGGGGAGCTGTTTTTT
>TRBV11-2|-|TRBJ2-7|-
CASSPRTPTGTSLNYEQYF
TGTGCCAGCAGCCCACGAACCCCCACAGGGACCTCCTTAAATTACGAGCAGTACTTC
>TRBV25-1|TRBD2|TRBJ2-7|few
CASVLAGEDEQYF
TGTGCCAGCGTACTAGCGGGAGAGGACGAGCAGTACTTC
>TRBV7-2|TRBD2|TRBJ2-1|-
CASSLVGRPAGGPGNEQFF
TGTGCCAGCAGCTTAGTCGGGAGGCCAGCGGGGGGGCCTGGCAATGAGCAGTTCTTC
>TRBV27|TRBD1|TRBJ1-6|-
CASSLRGPPALGTGVVSPLHF
TGTGCCAGCAGTCTCCGAGGCCCTCCCGCGTTAGGGACAGGGGTGGTTTCACCCCTCCACTTT
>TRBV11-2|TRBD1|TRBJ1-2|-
CASSLEWDRRYGYTF
TGTGCCAGCAGCTTAGAGTGGGACAGGAGGTATGGCTACACCTTC
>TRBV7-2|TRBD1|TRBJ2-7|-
CASSLDRGRFIHEQYF
TGTGCCAGCAGCTTAGACAGGGGGCGATTCATCCACGAGCAGTACTTC
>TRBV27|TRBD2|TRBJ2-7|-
CASSLKGTGGEQYF
TGTGCCAGCAGTTTAAAGGGGACGGGGGGCGAGCAGTACTTC
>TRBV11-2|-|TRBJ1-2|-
CASSLGGSGGYTF
TGTGCCAGCAGCTTAGGGGGATCGGGAGGCTACACCTTC
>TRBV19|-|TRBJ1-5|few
CASRTLDSLNQPQHF
TGTGCCAGTAGGACTCTTGACAGCCTCAATCAGCCCCAGCATTTT
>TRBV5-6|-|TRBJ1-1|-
CASSLGQGPTEAFF
TGTGCCAGCAGCTTGGGGCAGGGCCCGACTGAAGCTTTCTTT
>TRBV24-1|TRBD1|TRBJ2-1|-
CATSDFRQGVSNEQFF
TGTGCCACCAGTGATTTTAGACAGGGGGTAAGCAATGAGCAGTTCTTC
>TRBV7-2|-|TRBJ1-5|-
CASSLTGTYSNQPQHF
TGTGCCAGCAGCTTAACAGGGACCTATAGCAATCAGCCCCAGCATTTT
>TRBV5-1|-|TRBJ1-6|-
CASSLAGSAYNSPLHF
TGCGCCAGCAGCTTGGCAGGGTCCGCCTATAATTCACCCCTCCACTTT
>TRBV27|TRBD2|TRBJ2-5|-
CASSPSSGEYQETQYF
TGTGCCAGCAGTCCATCTAGCGGGGAGTACCAAGAGACCCAGTACTTC
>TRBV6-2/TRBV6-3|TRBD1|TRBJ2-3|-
CASSAPSGPGGPDTQYF
TGTGCCAGCAGTGCCCCTTCAGGACCAGGGGGCCCAGATACGCAGTATTTT
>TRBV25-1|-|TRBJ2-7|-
CASSEYRASRYEQYF
TGTGCCAGCAGTGAATATCGGGCTAGCAGGTACGAGCAGTACTTC
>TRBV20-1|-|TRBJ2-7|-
CSVIQYEQYF
TGCAGTGTAATACAGTACGAGCAGTACTTC
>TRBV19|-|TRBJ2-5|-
CASSIGTQGGTQYF
TGTGCCAGTAGCATCGGGACTCAAGGCGGGACCCAGTACTTC